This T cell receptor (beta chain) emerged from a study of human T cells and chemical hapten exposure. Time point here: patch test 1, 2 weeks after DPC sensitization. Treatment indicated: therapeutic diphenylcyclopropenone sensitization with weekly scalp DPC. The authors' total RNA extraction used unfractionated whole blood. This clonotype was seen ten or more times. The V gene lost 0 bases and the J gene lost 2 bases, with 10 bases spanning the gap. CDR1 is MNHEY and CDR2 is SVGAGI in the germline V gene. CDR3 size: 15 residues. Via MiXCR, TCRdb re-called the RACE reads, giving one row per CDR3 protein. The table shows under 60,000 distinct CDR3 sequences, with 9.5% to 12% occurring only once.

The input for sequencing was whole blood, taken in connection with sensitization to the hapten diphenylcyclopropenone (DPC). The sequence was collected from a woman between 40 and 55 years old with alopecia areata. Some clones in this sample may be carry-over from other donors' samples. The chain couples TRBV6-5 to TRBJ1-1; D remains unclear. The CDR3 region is CASSYSKGSNTEAFF. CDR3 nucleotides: TGTGCCAGCAGTTACTCGAAGGGTTCCAACACTGAAGCTTTCTTT.